Listed below are T cell receptor beta chains from one sample, sequenced in a study of blood T cell repertoires in COVID-19. Some clones are missing from TCRdb's copy, which holds only in-frame ones; the method was immunoSEQ multiplex PCR. This sample carries some 370,000 clones, around 89% of them seen once, and the ten largest clones take 0.95% to 1.5%. Sequences were obtained from peripheral blood. These receptors came from a man aged 40-55 years with acute or convalescent COVID-19. CDR3s include the opening cysteine and the closing phenylalanine or tryptophan. The order of the fields is CDR3 length, V gene, J gene, CDR3 protein.

15	TRBV6-2/TRBV6-3	TRBJ2-7	CASSRIAGLPYEQYF
14	TRBV7-6	TRBJ2-1	CASSRERGQNEQFF
16	TRBV21-1	TRBJ2-7	CASSKSLTGQGNEQYF
14	TRBV30	TRBJ1-3	CAWSDGGPGNTIYF
17	TRBV5-1	TRBJ2-2	CASSLDKDRLNTGELFF
15	TRBV9	TRBJ2-7	CASSVGQGAPYEQYF
19	TRBV4-1	TRBJ2-5	CASSPDPVGLAGARETQYF
14	TRBV5-1	TRBJ2-7	CASSLVGTSYEQYF
15	TRBV27	TRBJ1-3	CASSLSAGSGNTIYF
15	TRBV6-1	TRBJ1-2	CASSDRRGGDYGYTF
14	TRBV7-9	TRBJ2-7	CATILAGDFAEQYF
17	TRBV27	TRBJ1-2	CASSTRQSLFVSYGYTF
16	TRBV15	TRBJ1-5	CATSAFRGAGNQPQHF
14	TRBV10-3	TRBJ1-1	CAIKGPTGDTEAFF
17	TRBV7-3	TRBJ2-5	CASSASGGGASGWTQYF
17	TRBV28	TRBJ1-3	CASREPQGFGSGNTIYF
14	TRBV28	TRBJ1-5	CASSWVGRGQPQHF
15	TRBV9	TRBJ2-7	CASSVDGLASYEQYF
15	TRBV7-6	TRBJ2-1	CASSLGRLNYNEQFF
15	TRBV5-6	TRBJ2-3	CASSETGGNSDTQYF
15	TRBV21-1	TRBJ1-2	CASSKKGGYGVGYTF
16	TRBV6-2/TRBV6-3	TRBJ1-2	CASSRIEEGFNYGYTF
13	TRBV27	TRBJ2-3	CASSSGTADTQYF
16	TRBV30	TRBJ2-3	CAWSGGETDSTDTQYF
13	TRBV20-1	TRBJ1-5	CSASSTGYQPQHF
14	TRBV2	TRBJ1-2	CASSGRSRRDGYTF
17	TRBV4-3	TRBJ1-2	CASSQEGTGARTGGYTF
14	TRBV10-1	TRBJ2-7	CASSGTGGPVEQYF
13	TRBV29-1	TRBJ2-5	CSSTGGSLWTQYF
19	TRBV9	TRBJ2-6	CASSMTSGGSSPGANVLTF
14	TRBV11-3	TRBJ2-7	CASSPWGQSYEQYF
14	TRBV6-1	TRBJ1-6	CASSEAQGDSPLHF
15	TRBV9	TRBJ1-6	CASSVDSLEYSPLHF
14	TRBV6-5	TRBJ2-2	CASSYSLSTGELFF
14	TRBV30	TRBJ1-1	CAWSIGGRDTEAFF
18	TRBV5-6	TRBJ2-1	CASGEPELAGGFDNEQFF
15	TRBV15	TRBJ2-3	CATSRPAGPTDTQYF
15	TRBV9	TRBJ1-6	CASSVASNAGSPLHF
15	TRBV5-6	TRBJ2-1	CASSIDRGTYNEQFF
15	TRBV9	TRBJ2-3	CASSVAGVYSDTQYF
13	TRBV6-5	TRBJ1-1	CASAGRRHTEAFF
13	TRBV7-3	TRBJ2-1	CASSDGTINEQFF
15	TRBV28	TRBJ1-5	CASSGVPRTVQPQHF
15	TRBV27	TRBJ2-2	CASSSLIADTGELFF
12	TRBV13	TRBJ1-2	CASRQGFYGYTF
15	TRBV19	TRBJ1-3	CASSIAVISGNTIYF